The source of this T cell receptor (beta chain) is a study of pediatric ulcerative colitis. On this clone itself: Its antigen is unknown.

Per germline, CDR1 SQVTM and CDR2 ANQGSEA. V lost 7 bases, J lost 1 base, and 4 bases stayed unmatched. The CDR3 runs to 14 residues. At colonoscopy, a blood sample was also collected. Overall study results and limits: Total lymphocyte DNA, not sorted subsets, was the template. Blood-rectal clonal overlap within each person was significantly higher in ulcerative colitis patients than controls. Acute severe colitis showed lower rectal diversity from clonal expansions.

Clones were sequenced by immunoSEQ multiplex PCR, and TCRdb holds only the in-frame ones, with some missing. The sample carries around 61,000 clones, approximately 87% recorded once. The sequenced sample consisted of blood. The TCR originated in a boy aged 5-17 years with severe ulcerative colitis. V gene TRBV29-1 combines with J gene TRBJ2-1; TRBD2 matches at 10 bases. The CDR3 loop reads CSAPSGSSYNEQFF. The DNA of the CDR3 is TGCAGCGCCCCTAGCGGGAGTTCCTACAATGAGCAGTTCTTC.